The following is a T cell receptor beta chain sequence with its context. Its antigen is currently unknown. Germline-derived CDR1 and CDR2 are MDHEN and SYDVKM. The CDR3 runs to 16 residues. V was trimmed by 3 bases and J by 1 base, leaving 13 bases between them. Original processing notes: Junction-only sequences without quality scores came from ImmunoSEQ, so filtering differed. Method: immunoSEQ multiplex PCR; TCRdb's copy keeps in-frame clones and lacks some. V and J calls plus clone size are reproduced from that table; the DNA served to infer D and trimming. The data contain about 2,200,000 clones, just over 90% of them singletons. This specimen comes from a study of shared clonotypes between healthy human individuals. The study's findings and limits: Exclusively blood specimens were collected; tissue repertoires likely differ. A few donors held about 5% of naive CD4 clonotypes in common.

Naive CD8 populations comprised CD45RO-negative cells positively selected for CCR7, excluding terminally differentiated effector memory CD45RA+ cells. All donors qualified as healthy HIV-negative adults and had experienced no recent acute infections or vaccinations. The sequenced material came from naive CD8+ T cells from PBMCs. The chain couples TRBV28 to TRBJ2-4, with unresolved D. This clonotype originated in a man younger than 35 in good health. Some clones in this sample may be carry-over from other donors' samples. The CDR3 nucleotides are TGTGCCAGCAGTTTTCGTAGAGGTGTTGCCAAAAACATTCAGTACTTC. Encoded protein: CASSFRRGVAKNIQYF.